The 8 T cell receptor beta chains listed next were all sequenced from one sample in a study of shared clonotypes between healthy human individuals. This table comes from immunoSEQ multiplex PCR, and its TCRdb copy is limited to in-frame clones, with some not included. Here the sample spans about 1.5 million clones, approximately 98% being singletons. Material for sequencing was naive CD4+ T cells sorted from blood. Documented subset: CD45RA+ positively selected. These receptor sequences come from a man aged 25-45 years in good health.

As regards this clone: In the same sample, other DNA sequences code for this CDR3. V and J are TRBV9 and TRBJ2-7; 7 bases line up with TRBD1. The CDR3 has 14 residues. Trimming removed 3 bases from V and 2 bases from J; junction bases left unmatched: 5. Germline loops: CDR1 SGDLS, CDR2 YYNGEE. The CDR3 bases are TGTGCCAGCAGCGCGAGGGACAGAACCTACGAGCAGTACTTC. This translates into CASSARDRTYEQYF.

V and J are TRBV5-1 and TRBJ2-2; the D call may be TRBD1 or TRBD2 (5 bases each). The CDR3 is 16 residues long. V gave up 4 bases and J gave up 0 bases, with 13 bases separating them. Germline V lookup: CDR1 SGHRS, CDR2 YFSETQ. Written as DNA, the CDR3 is TGCGCCAGCAGCAGGACCGGGGCCCCGAACACCGGGGAGCTGTTTTTT. Its translation is CASSRTGAPNTGELFF.

As regards this clone: At the DNA level, this CDR3 is encoded by other sequences in the same sample as well. V usage is TRBV30 and J usage is TRBJ2-1; D is unclear. Germline values: CDR1 GTSNPN, CDR2 SVGIG (reference sequence). There are 14 residues in the CDR3. Trimming shortened V by 0 bases and J by 2 bases, and 8 bases separated the two germline ends. The CDR3 region is CAWSVRAAYNEQFF. The CDR3 nucleotides read TGTGCCTGGAGTGTACGGGCAGCCTACAATGAGCAGTTCTTC.

This clone has just one count. This sequence joins TRBV4-1 and TRBJ2-1; D unclear. V was cut by 3 bases and J by 0 bases, with 12 bases left in between. CDR3 length: 16 residues. The germline gives CDR1 MGHRA, CDR2 YSYEKL. In nucleotides, the CDR3 is TGCGCCAGCAGCCAGCACCAGTTGAGCTCCTACAATGAGCAGTTCTTC. The encoded protein is CASSQHQLSSYNEQFF.

V gene TRBV27 combines with J gene TRBJ2-1, with D uncertain. The germline CDR1 and CDR2 sequences are MNHEY and SMNVEV (reference sequence). CDR3 length equals 15 residues. V lost 0 bases and J lost 0, with 6 bases in between. The CDR3 DNA is TGTGCCAGCAGTTTATCATACCGCTCCTACAATGAGCAGTTCTTC. Its protein is CASSLSYRSYNEQFF.

The gene calls are TRBV11-2 and TRBJ2-5, with 13 nucleotides matching TRBD2. CDR3 size: 15 residues. CDR1 and CDR2 (germline): SGHAT, FQNNGV. V lost 4 bases, J lost 5 bases, and 4 bases stayed unmatched. CDR3 DNA sequence: TGTGCCAGCAGCTCCGGGACTAGCGGGATCGAGACCCAGTACTTC. It codes for CASSSGTSGIETQYF.

CDR3 loop: CASSSQRGAETQYF. Here the CDR3 DNA reads TGTGCCAGCAGCTCACAAAGGGGAGCGGAGACCCAGTACTTC. This rearrangement joins TRBV5-6 to TRBJ2-5; D might be TRBD1 or TRBD2, each matching 5 bases. V was cut by 3 bases and J by 5 bases, with 14 bases left in between. Germline loops: CDR1 SGHDT, CDR2 YYEEEE. The CDR3 contains 14 residues.

The rearrangement joins TRBV28 to TRBJ2-1; 13 nucleotides agree with TRBD2. In germline, CDR1 is MDHEN, CDR2 SYDVKM. The CDR3 is made up of 14 amino acids. The ends lost 6 bases at V and 9 bases at J; junction bases unmatched: 5. CDR3 nucleotides: TGTGCCAGCAGCCGACTAGCGGGAGGCAGTGAGCAGTTCTTC. It codes for CASSRLAGGSEQFF.